The 18 T cell receptor beta chains given below trace back to one sample, sequenced in a study of T cells after yellow fever vaccination. MiXCR was run by TCRdb on the 5' RACE reads, yielding one entry per CDR3 protein. The table shows nearly 550,000 distinct CDR3 sequences, with 19% occurring only once. The sequences come from PBMCs, collected 15 days after the yellow fever booster vaccination. These receptors all stem from a man aged 25-40 years who received the YFV17D yellow fever vaccine.

This sequence joins TRBV7-2 and TRBJ2-1; D perhaps matches TRBD2 (5 bases). The germline V and J ends were trimmed by 2 bases and 4 bases, with 15 bases remaining between them. The CDR3 sequence is 16 residues long. CDR1 is SGHTA, CDR2 FQGNSA, per germline. The CDR3, as DNA: TGTGCCAGCAGCTTACTCCGATCGGGGAGATACAATGAGCAGTTCTTC. Translated, it gives CASSLLRSGRYNEQFF. The entire variable domain, with the rest obtained from reference TRBV7-2 and TRBJ2-1, is as follows: GAGVSQSPSNKVTEKGKDVELRCDPISGHTALYWYRQSLGQGLEFLIYFQGNSAPDKSGLPSDRFSAERTGGSVSTLTIQRTQQEDSAVYLCASSLLRSGRYNEQFFGPGTRLTVL.

The chain recombines TRBV25-1 with TRBJ2-2; 11 bases are shared with TRBD1. Trimming cost V 6 bases and J 3 bases; bases outside gene matches: 3. The germline V gene has CDR1 MGHDK and CDR2 SYGVNS. The CDR3 is made up of 15 amino acids. The CDR3 DNA reads as TGTGCCAGCAGGAGGACAGGGGGCGACACCGGGGAGCTGTTTTTT. Translation gives CASRRTGGDTGELFF. Full variable domain (outside the CDR3, taken from reference TRBV25-1 and TRBJ2-2): EADIYQTPRYLVIGTGKKITLECSQTMGHDKMYWYQQDPGMELHLIHYSYGVNSTEKGDLSSESTVSRIRTEHFPLTLESARPSHTSQYLCASRRTGGDTGELFFGEGSRLTVL.

Points on this clonotype: With a much larger clone just one base away, this may be a read error. J is TRBJ1-6 and V is TRBV25-1; tentative D call: TRBD1 (5 bases). The V end lost 1 base, the J end lost 9 bases, and 7 bases lay between the germline ends. CDR3 length: 13 residues. The V gene's germline CDR1 is MGHDK and CDR2 SYGVNS. CDR3 protein: CASSEFGGSPLHF. The DNA for the CDR3 is TGTGCCAGCAGTGAATTTGGGGGTTCACCCCTCCACTTT.

This clonotype came up a few times. This rearrangement joins TRBV12-3 or TRBV12-4 to TRBJ1-5; the D gene is possibly TRBD1 (6 bases). With 6 bases removed from V and 6 bases from J, the gap between germline ends came to 12 bases. This CDR3 region has 13 residues. The CDR3: CASSEGGRQPQHF. For the CDR3, the DNA is TGTGCCAGCAGCGAAGGGGGACGTCAGCCCCAGCATTTT.

V is TRBV20-1 and J is TRBJ2-1; D is uncertain. The CDR3 is 10 residues long. With 3 bases removed from V and 8 bases from J, the gap between germline ends came to 5 bases. Looked up from germline, CDR1 is DFQATT and CDR2 is SNEGSKA (reference sequence). The CDR3 DNA is TGCAGTGCTAGGAAAGATGAGCAGTTCTTC. Amino acid sequence: CSARKDEQFF.

V gene TRBV20-1 combines with J gene TRBJ2-7; either TRBD1 or TRBD2 may fit D (6 bases each). The CDR3 runs 16 residues. From germline, CDR1 is DFQATT and CDR2 SNEGSKA (reference sequence). Trimming took 5 bases from V and 2 from J, leaving 22 bases between them. The CDR3 reads CSAVPPGAALAYEQYF. The CDR3 DNA reads TGCAGTGCTGTCCCTCCGGGGGCAGCCCTAGCCTACGAGCAGTACTTC.

The chain is built from TRBV3-1 and TRBJ2-5; D is ambiguous. Per germline, CDR1 LGHDT and CDR2 YNNKEL (reference sequence). The CDR3 length is 12 residues. The germline V and J ends were trimmed by 0 bases and 6 bases, with 5 bases remaining between them. DNA for the CDR3: TGTGCCAGCAGCCAAGACATAAAGACCCAGTACTTC. Translating it yields CASSQDIKTQYF.

This chain connects TRBV12-3 or TRBV12-4 to TRBJ2-2; D call uncertain. This CDR3 has 19 residues. V was trimmed by 3 bases and J by 0 bases, leaving 20 bases between them. CDR3 sequence: CASSFRLPPVGPNTGELFF. Here the CDR3 DNA reads TGTGCCAGCAGTTTTAGGCTTCCCCCGGTCGGGCCGAACACCGGGGAGCTGTTTTTT.

The V and J genes are TRBV10-1 and TRBJ2-3, with 10 nucleotides matching TRBD2. The germline V gene has CDR1 WNHNN and CDR2 SYGVQD (reference sequence). The CDR3 spans 15 residues. The trim removed 5 bases at V and 4 bases at J, leaving 6 bases unmatched. CDR3 protein: CASSSTSGSPDTQYF. The CDR3 coding sequence is TGCGCCAGCAGTTCGACTAGCGGGTCGCCAGATACGCAGTATTTT.

This clonotype was recorded at least ten times. The gene calls are TRBV6-2 or TRBV6-3 and TRBJ2-7; TRBD2 matches at 14 bases. Germline CDR1 and CDR2: MNHEY and SVGEGT. The junction had 5 bases not matched to a gene; V was cut back by 8 bases and J by 5 bases. The CDR3 loop spans 14 amino acids. CDR3 DNA: TGTGCCAGCGGGACTAGCGGGAGTTATGACGAGCAGTACTTC. Translation: CASGTSGSYDEQYF.

This clonotype has more than one count but fewer than ten. The chain has TRBV24-1 and TRBJ2-1; possible D gene TRBD1, 6 bases. V lost 7 bases and J lost 9, with 15 bases in between. The V gene's germline CDR1 is KGHDR and CDR2 SFDVKD. CDR3 length equals 13 residues. The CDR3 DNA reads TGTGCCACCAGGGGGGTGGGGGCTGGTGAGCAGTTCTTC. Protein: CATRGVGAGEQFF.

This clonotype was counted only a few times. The chain has TRBV29-1 and TRBJ2-3; D call uncertain. Per the germline V gene, CDR1 is SQVTM and CDR2 is ANQGSEA. Trimming left V 2 bases short and J 5 bases short, with 8 bases between. The CDR3 contains 12 residues. The CDR3 region has the DNA TGCAGCGTTGAACGGAATGTAGATACGCAGTATTTT. Encoded protein: CSVERNVDTQYF.

This chain uses TRBV20-1 with TRBJ1-5; possibly TRBD1 for D (6 bases). V was shortened by 5 bases and J by 3 bases, with 11 bases between the two germline ends. The CDR3 covers 13 residues. CDR1 DFQATT and CDR2 SNEGSKA come from the germline V gene (reference sequence). CDR3 in DNA: TGCAGTGCTTTTACAGGGCTCAATCAGCCCCAGCATTTT. Its protein is CSAFTGLNQPQHF.

This CDR3 is CAWEASGRRYEQYF. CDR3 in DNA: TGTGCCTGGGAAGCTAGCGGGAGGCGCTACGAGCAGTACTTC. This chain connects TRBV30 to TRBJ2-7; TRBD2 agrees at 11 bases. The V segment lost 5 bases and the J segment 3 bases; nucleotides outside the gene matches: 6. Germline V CDR1 and CDR2: GTSNPN, SVGIG (reference sequence). The CDR3 consists of 14 residues.

The chain carries TRBV12-3 or TRBV12-4 and TRBJ2-7; D might be TRBD2 (5 bases). The length of the CDR3 is 15 residues. V lost 1 base and J 3 bases, leaving 13 bases between the germline ends. The CDR3 is CASSLGGSPLYEQYF. For the CDR3, the DNA is TGTGCCAGCAGTTTAGGAGGGTCCCCTCTCTACGAGCAGTACTTC.

This clonotype came up a few times. J is TRBJ2-3 and V is TRBV12-3 or TRBV12-4; D is possibly TRBD1 (5 bases). The CDR3 spans 15 residues. V was shortened by 1 base and J by 8 bases, with 16 bases between the two germline ends. CDR3 region: CASSLGTLFSGTQYF. CDR3 nucleotides: TGTGCCAGCAGTTTAGGGACATTGTTTTCTGGTACGCAGTATTTT.

V is TRBV10-3 and J is TRBJ1-1, with TRBD1 as a possible D gene (5 bases). CDR1 ENHRY and CDR2 SYGVKD come from the germline V gene. The CDR3 consists of 14 residues. With 3 bases removed from V and 0 bases from J, the gap between germline ends came to 8 bases. CDR3 loop: CAISDGGLNTEAFF. CDR3 nucleotides: TGTGCCATCAGTGATGGGGGTTTGAACACTGAAGCTTTCTTT.

The chain links TRBV30 to TRBJ2-5; no reliable D call. V was cut by 2 bases and J by 1 base, with 8 bases left in between. Germline V gene sequence: CDR1 GTSNPN, CDR2 SVGIG (reference sequence). The CDR3 contains 13 residues. The CDR3 sequence: CAWSPQIQETQYF. In DNA, the CDR3 is TGTGCCTGGAGTCCCCAAATCCAAGAGACCCAGTACTTC.